Given below is one T cell receptor beta chain in context. This entry is derived from a study of blood T cell repertoires in COVID-19. For the study at large: Some COVID-19 samples were acute and others convalescent; all came from the United States, Italy and Spain. In each case, the material was cDNA or gDNA derived from T cells, B-cell-depleted T cells, or PBMCs.

Per the original methods: Estimation of nucleated cell counts was performed using reference gene primer amplification. Some clones are missing from TCRdb's copy, which holds only in-frame ones; the method was immunoSEQ multiplex PCR. V, J and clone size reflect that table, while D and trimming were determined from the DNA. The sample has about 230,000 clones; roughly 80% are singletons. The CDR3 loop spans 13 amino acids. CDR1 and CDR2 from the germline V gene are ENHRY and SYGVKD. Trimming took off 4 bases at V and 5 bases at J, with 9 bases between the two ends. This clonotype originated in a man aged 45-60 years with active or convalescent COVID-19. V gene TRBV10-3 combines with J gene TRBJ1-5; D may be TRBD1 (5 bases). The sample consisted of peripheral blood. In DNA, the CDR3 is TGTGCCATCAGTGTGGGGGGTCATCAGCCCCAGCATTTT. Amino acids: CAISVGGHQPQHF.